What follows describes a single T cell receptor beta chain. Antigen unknown. The junction had 9 bases not matched to a gene; V was cut back by 0 bases and J by 5 bases. The germline V gene has CDR1 DFQATT and CDR2 SNEGSKA (reference sequence). The CDR3 consists of 15 residues. These data come from a study of response to subunit inactivated influenza vaccine. Study observations and caveats: The authors put forward the suggestion that each seasonal influenza vaccination may bring in only a limited number of new T cells.

TCRdb passed the RT-PCR reads through MiXCR, listing each CDR3 protein once. The sample has 550,000 to 800,000 distinct CDR3 sequences; approximately 14% are singletons. The receptor was isolated from a man between 50 and 59 years old who received an inactivated influenza vaccine. The chain recombines TRBV20-1 with TRBJ2-5, with 7 bases matching TRBD2. Sequencing was performed on PBMCs from blood, taken 12 days after vaccination. The CDR3 here is CSARERTRDVETQYF. CDR3 coding DNA: TGCAGTGCTAGAGAGCGGACTAGAGATGTCGAGACCCAGTACTTC.